The entry below describes one T cell receptor beta chain. Its antigen is undetermined. Stated time point: week 11, during vaccination. The vaccine gave 300 ug of a 20-mer mutant IDH1 peptide subcutaneously per dose. Some clones are missing from TCRdb's copy, which holds only in-frame ones; the method was immunoSEQ multiplex PCR. The sample lists some 60,000 clones; 70% to 85% were seen once. The data were obtained in a study of a mutant IDH1 vaccine in newly diagnosed glioma. Study-wide context: Administration of eight vaccinations to patients took place in weeks 1, 3, 5, 7, 11, 15, 19, 23. With temozolomide cycles, or 4-6 weeks after radiotherapy alone, vaccination was started. The treated population exhibited a male proportion of about 60%, a female proportion of 37.5%, and a mean age of about 40 years. Previous care, which was radiotherapy, temozolomide, or both, most often involved both.

The TCR sequence derives from a man aged 25 to 40 with glioma. This specimen was PBMCs, taken from a glioma patient whose treatment included an IDH1 peptide vaccine.

CDR3 protein: CASSHPGGLYNEQFF. In DNA form, the CDR3 reads TGCGCCAGCAGCCACCCGGGGGGACTCTACAATGAGCAGTTCTTC. V and J are TRBV4-1 and TRBJ2-1, with TRBD2 matching over 7 bases. The CDR3 consists of 15 residues. With 3 bases clipped from V and 3 bases from J, the junction kept 5 bases outside the gene matches. The germline V gene has CDR1 MGHRA and CDR2 YSYEKL.